This T cell receptor (beta chain) was sequenced in a study of human T cells and chemical hapten exposure. Time point meaning: patch test 1, 2 weeks after DPC sensitization. Treatment meaning: therapeutic diphenylcyclopropenone sensitization with weekly scalp DPC. TCRdb re-derived calls from the RACE reads in MiXCR, one entry per CDR3 protein. The sample consists of some 380,000 distinct CDR3 sequences, approximately 5.1% of them appearing once. This receptor was identified in a woman in her fifties or sixties with alopecia areata. Some clones in this sample may be carry-over from other donors' samples. Sequences were derived from whole blood, sampled in connection with sensitization to the hapten diphenylcyclopropenone (DPC).

DNA for the CDR3: TGTGCCAGCAGCGGCGGCCCGGCAGCTTTCTTT. It codes for CASSGGPAAFF. The V gene is TRBV11-2, the J gene TRBJ1-1; D not certain. CDR1 SGHAT and CDR2 FQNNGV come from the germline V gene. This CDR3 is 11 amino acids long. The V end was cut by 5 bases, the J end by 10 bases, with 11 bases between. The whole variable domain, remainder taken from reference TRBV11-2 and TRBJ1-1, is EAGVAQSPRYKIIEKRQSVAFWCNPISGHATLYWYQQILGQGPKLLIQFQNNGVVDDSQLPKDRFSAERLKGVDSTLKIQPAKLEDSAVYLCASSGGPAAFFGQGTRLTVV.